This entry is about one TCR beta chain. This entry is derived from a study of blood T cell repertoires in COVID-19. At the level of the study: T cells, B-cell-depleted T cells, or PBMCs provided the cDNA or gDNA that served as material.

This table comes from immunoSEQ multiplex PCR, and its TCRdb copy is limited to in-frame clones, with some not included. The data show some 670,000 clones, 75% to 90% seen once. The sequence derives from a woman aged 18-29 years with acute or convalescent COVID-19. Sequenced: peripheral blood.

CDR3 DNA: TGTGCCAGAAGGGGCAGGGATCAGCCCCAGCATTTT. This gives the protein CARRGRDQPQHF. The J gene is TRBJ1-5, the V gene TRBV19, with D tentatively TRBD1 (5 bases). The CDR3 consists of 12 residues. Germline V gives CDR1 LNHDA, CDR2 SQIVND (reference sequence). The V and J ends lost 9 bases and 5 bases respectively, with 11 bases between them.